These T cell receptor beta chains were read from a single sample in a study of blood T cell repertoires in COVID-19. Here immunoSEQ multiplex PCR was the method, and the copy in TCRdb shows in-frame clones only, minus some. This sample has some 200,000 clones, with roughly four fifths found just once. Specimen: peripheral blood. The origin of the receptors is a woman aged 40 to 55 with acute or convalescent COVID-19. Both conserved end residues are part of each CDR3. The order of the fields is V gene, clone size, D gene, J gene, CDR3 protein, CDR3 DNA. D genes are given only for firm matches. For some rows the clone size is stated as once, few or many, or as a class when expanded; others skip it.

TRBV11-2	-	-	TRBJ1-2	CASSPDRLSGYTF	TGTGCCAGCAGTCCCGACAGGTTGAGCGGCTACACCTTC
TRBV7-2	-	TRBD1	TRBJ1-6	CASSLVGQGNSPLHF	TGTGCCAGCAGCTTAGTGGGACAGGGTAATTCACCCCTCCACTTT
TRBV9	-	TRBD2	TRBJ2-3	CASSTRLATDTQYF	TGTGCCAGCAGCACCCGACTAGCAACAGATACGCAGTATTTT
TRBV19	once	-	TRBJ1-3	CASSLAGSGNTIYF	TGTGCCAGTAGTCTCGCAGGGTCTGGAAACACCATATATTTT
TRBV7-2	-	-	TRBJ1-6	CASSPGTRQPNSPLHF	TGTGCCAGCAGCCCCGGAACCAGACAGCCGAATTCACCCCTCCACTTT
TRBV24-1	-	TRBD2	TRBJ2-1	CATSDSTLAGYTYNEQFF	TGTGCCACCAGTGACTCTACCTTAGCGGGATATACCTACAATGAGCAGTTCTTC
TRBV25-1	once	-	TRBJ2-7	CASVTLSGRRGEQYF	TGTGCCAGCGTAACACTTTCCGGGCGTCGGGGGGAGCAGTACTTC
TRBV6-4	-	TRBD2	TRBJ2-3	CASSLADSDTQYF	TGTGCCAGCAGTCTAGCGGATTCAGATACGCAGTATTTT
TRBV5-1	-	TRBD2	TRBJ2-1	CASSLVPAGGSYNEQFF	TGCGCCAGCAGCTTGGTACCAGCGGGAGGCTCCTACAATGAGCAGTTCTTC
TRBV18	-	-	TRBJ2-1	CASSPGVYNEQFF	TGTGCCAGCTCCCCCGGAGTATACAATGAGCAGTTCTTC
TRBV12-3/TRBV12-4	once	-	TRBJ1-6	CASSAPGVSPLHF	TGTGCCAGCAGCGCCCCGGGGGTTTCACCCCTCCACTTT
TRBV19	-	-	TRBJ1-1	CASSIGGLEAFF	TGTGCCAGTAGTATAGGAGGGCTAGAAGCTTTCTTT
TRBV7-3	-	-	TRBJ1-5	CASSLSVQGNQPQHF	TGTGCCAGCAGCTTAAGCGTCCAGGGTAATCAGCCCCAGCATTTT
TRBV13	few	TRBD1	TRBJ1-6	CASSSRDRDSPLHF	TGTGCCAGCAGCTCCCGGGACAGGGACTCACCCCTCCACTTT
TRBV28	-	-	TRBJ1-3	CASSFYGQRSGNTIYF	TGTGCCAGCAGTTTTTACGGACAGCGCTCTGGAAACACCATATATTTT
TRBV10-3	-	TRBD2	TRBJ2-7	CAISGLAGNSYEQYF	TGTGCCATCAGTGGACTAGCGGGGAACTCCTACGAGCAGTACTTC
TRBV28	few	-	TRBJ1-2	CASRIGYGYTF	TGTGCCAGCAGAATCGGCTATGGCTACACCTTC
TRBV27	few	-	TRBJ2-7	CASSRYLTGSYEQYF	TGTGCCAGCAGTCGCTATCTAACAGGGTCCTACGAGCAGTACTTC
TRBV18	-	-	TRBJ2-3	CASSLSGVTDTQYF	TGTGCCAGCTCACTATCCGGGGTGACAGATACGCAGTATTTT
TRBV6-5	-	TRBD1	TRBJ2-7	CASSWAQTGTYEQYF	TGTGCCAGCAGTTGGGCCCAGACAGGGACATACGAGCAGTACTTC
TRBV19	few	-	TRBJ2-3	CASRGGADTQYF	TGTGCCAGCCGGGGAGGTGCAGATACGCAGTATTTT
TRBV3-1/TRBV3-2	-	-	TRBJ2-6	CASSLLSGANVLTF	TGTGCCAGCAGCCTGTTGAGTGGGGCCAACGTCCTGACTTTC
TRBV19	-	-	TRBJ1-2	CASRLQGGGGGYTF	TGTGCCAGTAGGCTCCAGGGAGGTGGGGGTGGCTACACCTTC
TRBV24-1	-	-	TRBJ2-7	CATSETGRANEQYF	TGTGCCACCAGTGAAACAGGGAGGGCGAACGAGCAGTACTTC
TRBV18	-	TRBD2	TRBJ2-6	CASSPGRGWANVLTF	TGTGCCAGCTCACCAGGGAGGGGCTGGGCCAACGTCCTGACTTTC
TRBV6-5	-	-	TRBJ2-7	CASSYSLGGNYEQYF	TGTGCCAGCAGTTACTCGCTAGGGGGTAACTACGAGCAGTACTTC
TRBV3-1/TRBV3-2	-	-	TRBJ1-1	CASSALTVNTEAFF	TGTGCCAGCAGCGCGCTGACAGTGAACACTGAAGCTTTCTTT
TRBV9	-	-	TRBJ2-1	CASSVTGTNNEQFF	TGTGCCAGCAGCGTTACCGGGACAAACAATGAGCAGTTCTTC
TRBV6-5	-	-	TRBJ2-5	CASSYSGAQTQYF	TGTGCCAGCAGTTACTCGGGGGCCCAGACCCAGTACTTC
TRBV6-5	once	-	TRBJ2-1	CASSYSNWVGTNEQFF	TGTGCCAGCAGTTACTCGAATTGGGTCGGGACTAATGAGCAGTTCTTC
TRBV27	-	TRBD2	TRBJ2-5	CASSLYLAGMETQYF	TGTGCCAGCAGTTTATATCTAGCGGGGATGGAGACCCAGTACTTC
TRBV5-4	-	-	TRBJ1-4	CASSPDTRATNEKLFF	TGTGCCAGCAGCCCGGACACCCGTGCAACTAATGAAAAACTGTTTTTT